This TCR beta chain was obtained from a study of blood T cell repertoires in COVID-19. Across the study: Sites across the United States, Italy and Spain contributed samples from acute and convalescent COVID-19. T cells, B-cell-depleted T cells, or PBMCs supplied cDNA or gDNA.

V lost 4 bases to trimming and J lost 8 bases; unmatched junction nucleotides: 10. Germline CDR1 is SGHRS and CDR2 is YFSETQ. This CDR3 comprises 15 residues. This clone was seen just once. In the original processing: From reference gene primer amplification, estimates of nucleated cell counts were derived. Produced via immunoSEQ multiplex PCR; TCRdb's table is partial and in-frame only. That table is the source of V, J and clone size, and D and trimming were worked out from the DNA. The data contain some 100,000 clones, under 80% of them seen just once; the ten biggest clones take up 2% to 3%. The V call is TRBV5-1, the J call TRBJ1-4, with 8 bases lining up with TRBD1. The sample consisted of peripheral blood. This TCR was recovered from a man aged 45 to 65 with acute or convalescent COVID-19. The CDR3 region is CASSLNGQGREKLFF. CDR3 bases: TGCGCCAGCAGCCTCAATGGACAGGGACGCGAAAAACTGTTTTTT.